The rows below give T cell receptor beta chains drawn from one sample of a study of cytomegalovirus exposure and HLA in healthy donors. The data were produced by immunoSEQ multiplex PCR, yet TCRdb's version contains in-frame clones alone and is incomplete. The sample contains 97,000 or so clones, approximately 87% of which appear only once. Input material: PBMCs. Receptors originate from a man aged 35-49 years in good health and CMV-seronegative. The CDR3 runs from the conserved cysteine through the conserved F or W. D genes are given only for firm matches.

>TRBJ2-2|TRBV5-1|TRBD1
CASRSGTGRTGELFF
TGCGCCAGCAGATCCGGGACAGGGAGGACCGGGGAGCTGTTTTTT
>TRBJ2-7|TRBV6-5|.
CASSYHYEQYF
TGTGCCAGCAGTTACCATTACGAGCAGTACTTC
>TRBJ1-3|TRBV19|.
CASSIQGTGNTIYF
TGTGCCAGTAGTATCCAGGGGACGGGAAACACCATATATTTT
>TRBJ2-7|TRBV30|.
CACLNARGQYF
TGTGCCTGCCTTAACGCACGGGGGCAGTACTTC
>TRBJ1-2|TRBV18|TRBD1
CASSPTGGYGYTF
TGTGCCAGCTCCCCAACAGGGGGCTATGGCTACACCTTC
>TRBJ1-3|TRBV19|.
CASSMGGFGNTIYF
TGTGCCAGTAGTATGGGAGGGTTTGGAAACACCATATATTTT
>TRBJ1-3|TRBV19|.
CASRGAGNTIYF
TGTGCCAGTAGAGGGGCTGGAAACACCATATATTTT
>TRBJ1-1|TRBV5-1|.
CASSLDRLNTEAFF
TGCGCCAGCAGCTTGGACAGGCTGAACACTGAAGCTTTCTTT
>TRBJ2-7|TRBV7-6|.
CASSSRRIAGYEQYF
TGTGCCAGCAGCTCCCGTCGTATAGCTGGCTACGAGCAGTACTTC
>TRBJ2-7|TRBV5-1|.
CASSPRGGEQYF
TGCGCCAGCAGCCCCCGAGGAGGAGAGCAGTACTTC
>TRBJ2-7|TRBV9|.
CASSVQQDSYEQYF
TGTGCCAGCAGCGTACAACAGGACTCCTACGAGCAGTACTTC
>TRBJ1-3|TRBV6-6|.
CASSYKTRGAGNTIYF
TGTGCCAGCAGTTACAAGACACGGGGTGCTGGAAACACCATATATTTT
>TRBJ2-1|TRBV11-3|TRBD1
CASSLDHGQGMNEQFF
TGTGCCAGCAGCTTAGATCACGGACAGGGCATGAATGAGCAGTTCTTC
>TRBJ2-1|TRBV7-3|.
CASSLTSSYNEQFF
TGTGCCAGCAGCTTAACGAGCTCCTACAATGAGCAGTTCTTC
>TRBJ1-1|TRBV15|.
CATSRATLGGTEAFF
TGTGCCACCAGCAGAGCTACATTGGGAGGTACTGAAGCTTTCTTT
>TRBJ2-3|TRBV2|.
CASSEVRGHTDTQYF
TGTGCCAGCAGTGAAGTGCGGGGGCACACAGATACGCAGTATTTT
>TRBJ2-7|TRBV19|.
CASSKRQVYSYEQYF
TGTGCCAGTAGTAAAAGACAGGTTTACTCCTACGAGCAGTACTTC
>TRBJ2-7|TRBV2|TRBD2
CASRREGSDEQYF
TGTGCCAGCCGTCGGGAGGGTTCAGACGAGCAGTACTTC